Below are 9 T cell receptor beta chains sequenced from a single sample in a study of regulatory T cells in long-lasting Graves disease. Relying on iRepertoire HTBI primers and Arm-PCR of CDR3 regions, the team built TCR beta libraries. TCRdb reprocessed the multiplex PCR reads via MiXCR and lists one record per CDR3 protein. This sample yields hundreds of thousands of distinct CDR3 sequences, of which roughly 16% are seen a single time; 15% to 20% belongs to the top ten. Time point denoted: newly diagnosed GD, antithyroid drugs for less than 3 months. PBMCs were the source of the RNA used for TCR sequencing. The same data also contributed to another study, on T cells in Graves' hyperthyroidism and ophthalmopathy.

The sequencing here drew on peripheral blood mononuclear cells (PBMCs), taken at new diagnosis, from a patient treated with antithyroid drugs. The receptors here all came from a woman between 25 and 40 years old with Graves disease.

On this clonotype itself: Just one base apart from a much larger clone, this may be a read error. The gene calls are TRBV9 and TRBJ1-1, with TRBD1 identical over 11 bases. This CDR3 contains 15 residues. CDR1 and CDR2 (germline): SGDLS, YYNGEE. CDR3: CASRGQGGRNTEASF. As DNA, the CDR3 is TGTGCCAGCAGGGGACAGGGGGGGAGGAACACTGAAGCTTCCTTT.

This clonotype was observed a handful of times. The chain joins TRBV28 to TRBJ2-7; no clear D. The CDR3 spans 12 residues. V lost 6 bases and J lost 3, with 9 bases in between. Germline-derived CDR1 and CDR2 are MDHEN and SYDVKM. CDR3 nucleotide sequence: TGTGCCAGCAGGGACCCGTTCTACGAGCAGTACTTC. Its translation: CASRDPFYEQYF.

This clonotype occurred many times. The J gene is TRBJ1-2, the V gene TRBV12-5; D is unclear. The CDR3 sequence is 12 residues long. With 6 bases removed from V and 14 bases from J, the gap between germline ends came to 19 bases. Germline V CDR1 and CDR2: LGHNT, FRNRAP. CDR3 in amino acids: CASGSPPGPPTF. In nucleotides, the CDR3 is TGTGCTAGTGGCTCACCTCCGGGCCCACCAACCTTC.

The chain uses TRBV28 and TRBJ1-2; no clear D. CDR3 length: 17 residues. Trimming left V 7 bases short and J 6 bases short, with 27 bases between. Germline assignment: CDR1 MDHEN and CDR2 SYDVKM. The CDR3 DNA is TGTGCCAGCATGATCTCGGGTCTGCTTTCGGGGTCTGATGGCTACACCTTC. This translates into CASMISGLLSGSDGYTF.

This clonotype was picked up many times. The V gene is TRBV12-3 or TRBV12-4, the J gene TRBJ2-3; the D call may be TRBD1 or TRBD2 (5 bases each). TRBJ2-7 matches the DNA end more closely, so the J call is doubtful. The CDR3 loop spans 16 amino acids. CDR3 residues: CASSSLSGTSTYEQYF. The CDR3 region has the DNA TGTGCCAGCAGCTCTCTCTCCGGGACGTCAACCTACGAGCAGTACTTC.

This clonotype has only a few counts. The V and J genes are TRBV7-6 and TRBJ2-6; 9 nucleotides line up with TRBD1. V lost 4 bases and J lost 0; bases outside the gene matches: 4. The CDR3 has 17 residues. Per the germline V gene, CDR1 is SGHVS and CDR2 is FNYEAQ. In DNA, the CDR3 is TGTGCCAGCAGCTGGCCGACAGGGGGCTCTGGGGCCAACGTCCTGACTTTC. Translated: CASSWPTGGSGANVLTF.

The chain recombines TRBV20-1 with TRBJ2-1; D is undetermined. The ends were cut back, 0 bases at V and 6 bases at J, with 18 bases in the middle. CDR1 and CDR2 from the germline V gene are DFQATT and SNEGSKA (reference sequence). The CDR3 loop spans 16 amino acids. CDR3 loop: CSARDLVRNVRNEQFF. CDR3 in DNA: TGCAGTGCTAGAGATTTGGTTCGCAACGTACGCAATGAGCAGTTCTTC.

This clonotype was detected ten times or more. The gene calls are TRBV27 and TRBJ1-5; D not certain. Germline lookup yields CDR1 MNHEY and CDR2 SMNVEV (reference sequence). The CDR3 spans 14 residues. Deletions cut 6 bases from V and 7 bases from J, with 16 bases between. The CDR3 protein is CASRPDFGGQPQHF. The CDR3 DNA reads TGTGCCAGCAGGCCGGACTTCGGTGGCCAGCCCCAGCATTTT.

This clonotype was observed a few times. J is TRBJ2-7 and V is TRBV27; no reliable D call. The CDR3 runs to 16 residues. The V gene's germline CDR1 is MNHEY and CDR2 SMNVEV (reference sequence). V lost 8 bases to trimming and J lost 0 bases, with 20 bases between them. Here the CDR3 reads CASLPDVGWLSYEQYF. The CDR3 DNA sequence: TGTGCCAGCCTACCCGATGTAGGGTGGCTCTCCTACGAGCAGTACTTC.